This T cell receptor (beta chain) was captured in a study of beta chain features in type 1 diabetes. Study information: Sorted cells, approximately 110,000,000 in number, were examined across all samples.

On this clone itself: Its target is unknown.

Sequenced material consisted of expressed TCRB transcripts (all of the isolated RNA was reverse transcribed). Profiling relied on immunoSEQ multiplex PCR, and the TCRdb table lists in-frame clones only, not all of them. The table lists 240,000 or so clones, roughly 13% of them singletons. V gave up 4 bases and J gave up 5 bases; unmatched junction bases: 2. This CDR3 is built from 13 residues. Germline CDR1 MNHNS, CDR2 SASEGT. Broader study findings: Shortening that was moderate but significant affected the TCRB CDR3s of Type 1 diabetes patients in all four CD4+ subsets.

This TCR was sampled from a young man with type 1 diabetes. The chain couples TRBV6-1 to TRBJ2-5; 9 nucleotides match TRBD1. The specimen sequenced was naive CD4+ T cells from blood. The CDR3 bases are TGTGCCAGCAGTGGGACAGGGGACGAGACCCAGTACTTC. Translated, it gives CASSGTGDETQYF.